The 8 T cell receptor beta chains below come from one sample, sequenced in a study of CD8 T cells in Susac syndrome. Random hexamers were used to reverse transcribe an amount of roughly 0.5 to 1 ug RNA. TCRdb independently ran MiXCR on the immunoSEQ multiplex PCR reads; one entry per CDR3 protein. Of hundreds of thousands of distinct CDR3 sequences detected, 90% to 96% appear once; the ten largest clones hold around 0.1%. The sequencing input was CD4+ T cells from PBMCs. Receptor source: a human donor with Susac syndrome.

V usage is TRBV11-1 and J usage is TRBJ2-7; 10 bases line up with TRBD2. Trimming took 4 bases from V and 6 from J; bases not matched to a gene: 9. The CDR3 loop spans 15 amino acids. Germline CDR1 and CDR2: SGHAT and FQDESV (reference sequence). The CDR3 region is CASSSSSGSLSEQYF. The CDR3 DNA reads TGTGCCAGCAGCTCTTCTAGCGGGAGTCTTAGCGAGCAGTACTTC. Drawing the rest from reference TRBV11-1 and TRBJ2-7, the complete variable domain is EAEVAQSPRYKITEKSQAVAFWCDPISGHATLYWYRQILGQGPELLVQFQDESVVDDSQLPKDRFSAERLKGVDSTLKIQPAELGDSAMYLCASSSSSGSLSEQYFGPGTRLTVT.

The chain is built from TRBV4-1 and TRBJ1-1; no clear D. CDR3 length: 13 residues. The V end was cut by 1 base, the J end by 6 bases, with 9 bases between. Germline V lookup: CDR1 MGHRA, CDR2 YSYEKL. DNA for the CDR3: TGCGCCAGCAGCCAAGGTATGGCAGCTGAAGCTTTCTTT. It translates to CASSQGMAAEAFF.

This sequence joins TRBV30 and TRBJ2-1, with D tentatively TRBD2 (6 bases). Germline CDR1 GTSNPN, CDR2 SVGIG (reference sequence). The V and J ends lost 4 bases and 5 bases respectively, with 15 bases between them. The CDR3 totals 14 residues. CDR3 in DNA: TGTGCCTGGAATGCCTGGCGGGGAAACAATGAGCAGTTCTTC. Its translation is CAWNAWRGNNEQFF.

The rearrangement uses TRBV12-3 or TRBV12-4 and TRBJ2-3; no reliable D call. The CDR3 is 15 amino acids. Trimming took 3 bases from V and 3 from J, leaving 13 bases between them. The CDR3 DNA reads TGTGCCAGCAGTTTTATGGGATCACAGACAGATACGCAGTATTTT. It is translated as CASSFMGSQTDTQYF.

The chain carries TRBV5-4 and TRBJ2-3; D may be TRBD2 (6 bases). CDR1 SGHNT and CDR2 YYREEE come from the germline V gene (reference sequence). Trimming shortened V by 4 bases and J by 1 base, and 13 bases separated the two germline ends. This CDR3 is built from 15 residues. CDR3 in DNA: TGTGCCAGCAGCCCGGCGTCGGGGGGCACAGATACGCAGTATTTT. Amino acid sequence: CASSPASGGTDTQYF.

This chain links TRBV10-3 with TRBJ2-7, with 8 bases fitting TRBD1. The germline CDR1 and CDR2 sequences are ENHRY and SYGVKD. Germline trimming cut 6 bases from V and 3 bases from J; bases unmatched to any gene: 13. There are 16 residues in the CDR3. The CDR3 coding sequence is TGTGCCATCAGCCTATCGCTCGGGACAGGTGACTACGAGCAGTACTTC. It yields the protein CAISLSLGTGDYEQYF.

This chain uses TRBV25-1 with TRBJ2-5; no definite D call. This CDR3 has 13 residues. Germline CDR1 and CDR2: MGHDK and SYGVNS. The V and J ends lost 1 base and 5 bases respectively, with 8 bases between them. The CDR3 loop reads CASSESPLETQYF. CDR3 DNA sequence: TGTGCCAGCAGTGAATCCCCCCTGGAGACCCAGTACTTC.

V gene TRBV7-9 combines with J gene TRBJ1-2, with 7 bases fitting TRBD1. Germline CDR1 and CDR2: SEHNR and FQNEAQ (reference sequence). V lost 5 bases, J lost 3 bases, and 12 bases stayed unmatched. The CDR3 contains 16 residues. The CDR3 DNA sequence: TGTGCCAGCAGCGCCGACAGGGCCCCGATGGACTATGGCTACACCTTC. Its protein is CASSADRAPMDYGYTF.